This TCR beta chain comes out of a study of shared clonotypes between healthy human individuals. The study, taken as a whole, reports: In having few donors, the study represented limited genetic and exposure-history diversity. Researchers sampled only blood; tissue repertoires likely differ. In general, naive subsets displayed greater estimated richness than memory subsets did.

Worth noting for this clone: As yet, its antigen is unknown.

Once extracted for a subset, genomic DNA was divided evenly among several immunoSEQ plates. The data were produced by immunoSEQ multiplex PCR, yet TCRdb's version contains in-frame clones alone and is incomplete. The sample yields over 2 million clones, 85% to 95% seen once. V gave up 6 bases and J gave up 0 bases, with 9 bases separating them. CDR1 ENHRY and CDR2 SYGVKD come from the germline V gene. The CDR3 is 15 amino acids. This TCR was sampled from a man between 18 and 29 years old in good health. The sequenced material came from naive CD4+ T cells sorted from blood. As for subset: CD45RA+ positively selected. V usage is TRBV10-3 and J usage is TRBJ2-6; D unresolved. CDR3 in amino acids: CAIRKESSGANVLTF. The CDR3 DNA follows: TGTGCCATCAGGAAGGAGAGCTCTGGGGCCAACGTCCTGACTTTC.